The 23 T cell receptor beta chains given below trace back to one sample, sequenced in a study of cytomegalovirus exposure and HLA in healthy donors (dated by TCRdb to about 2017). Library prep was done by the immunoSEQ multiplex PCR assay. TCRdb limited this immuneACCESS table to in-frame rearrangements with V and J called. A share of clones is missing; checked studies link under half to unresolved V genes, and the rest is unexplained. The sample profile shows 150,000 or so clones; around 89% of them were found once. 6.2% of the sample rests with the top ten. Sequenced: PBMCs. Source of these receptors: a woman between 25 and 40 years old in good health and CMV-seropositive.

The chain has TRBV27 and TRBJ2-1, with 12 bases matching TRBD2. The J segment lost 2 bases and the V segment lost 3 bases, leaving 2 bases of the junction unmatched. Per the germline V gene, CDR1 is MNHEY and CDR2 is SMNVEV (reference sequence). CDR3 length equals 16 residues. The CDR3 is CASSFRTSGAYNEQFF. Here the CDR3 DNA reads TGTGCCAGCAGTTTTAGGACTAGCGGGGCCTACAATGAGCAGTTCTTC.

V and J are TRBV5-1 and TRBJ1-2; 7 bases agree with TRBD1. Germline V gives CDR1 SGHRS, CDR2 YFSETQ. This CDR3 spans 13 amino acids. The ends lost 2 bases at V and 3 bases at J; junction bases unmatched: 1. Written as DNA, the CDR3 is TGCGCCAGCAGCTTCACAGGGGACTATGGCTACACCTTC. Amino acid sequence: CASSFTGDYGYTF.

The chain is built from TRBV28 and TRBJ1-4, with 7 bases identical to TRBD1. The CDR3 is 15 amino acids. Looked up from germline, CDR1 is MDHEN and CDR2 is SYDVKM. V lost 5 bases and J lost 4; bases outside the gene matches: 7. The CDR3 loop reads CASSGPGQFNEKLFF. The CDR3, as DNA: TGTGCCAGCAGTGGACCGGGACAGTTTAATGAAAAACTGTTTTTT.

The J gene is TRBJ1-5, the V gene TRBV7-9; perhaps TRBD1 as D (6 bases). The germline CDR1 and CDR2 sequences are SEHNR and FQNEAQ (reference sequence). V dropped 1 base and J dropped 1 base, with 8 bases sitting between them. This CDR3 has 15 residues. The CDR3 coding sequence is TGTGCCAGCAGCTTAGGACAGGCCAGCAATCAGCCCCAGCATTTT. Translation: CASSLGQASNQPQHF.

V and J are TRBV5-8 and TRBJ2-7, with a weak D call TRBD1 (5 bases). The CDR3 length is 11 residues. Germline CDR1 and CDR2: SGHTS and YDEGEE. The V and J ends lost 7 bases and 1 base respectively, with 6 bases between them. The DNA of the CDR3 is TGTGCCAGCCAGGGATCCTACGAGCAGTACTTC. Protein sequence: CASQGSYEQYF.

This CDR3 is CASSFSGSLNEQYF. The CDR3 DNA follows: TGCGCCAGCAGCTTTAGCGGGAGTCTCAACGAGCAGTACTTC. The V and J genes are TRBV5-1 and TRBJ2-7; 9 bases agree with TRBD2. CDR1 is SGHRS and CDR2 is YFSETQ in the germline V gene. This CDR3 spans 14 amino acids. Losses at the gene ends were 2 bases for V and 5 bases for J; bases not matched to a gene: 5.

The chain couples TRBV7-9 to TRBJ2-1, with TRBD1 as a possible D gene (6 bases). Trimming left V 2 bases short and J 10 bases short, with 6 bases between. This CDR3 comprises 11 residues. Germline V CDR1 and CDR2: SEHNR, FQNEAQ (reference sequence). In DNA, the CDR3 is TGTGCCAGCAGCTTAAGGGGGGAGCAGTTCTTC. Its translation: CASSLRGEQFF.

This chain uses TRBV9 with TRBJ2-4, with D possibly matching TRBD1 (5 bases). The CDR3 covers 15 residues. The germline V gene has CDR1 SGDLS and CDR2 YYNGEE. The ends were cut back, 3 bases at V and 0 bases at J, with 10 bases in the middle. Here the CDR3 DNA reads TGTGCCAGCAGCGCCTCGACAGTAGCCAAAAACATTCAGTACTTC. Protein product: CASSASTVAKNIQYF.

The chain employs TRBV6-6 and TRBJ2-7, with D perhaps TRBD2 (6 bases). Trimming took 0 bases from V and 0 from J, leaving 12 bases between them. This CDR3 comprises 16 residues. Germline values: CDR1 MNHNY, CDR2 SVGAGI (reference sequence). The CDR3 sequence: CASSYSAGEVSYEQYF. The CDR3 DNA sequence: TGTGCCAGCAGTTACTCAGCGGGTGAAGTCTCCTACGAGCAGTACTTC.

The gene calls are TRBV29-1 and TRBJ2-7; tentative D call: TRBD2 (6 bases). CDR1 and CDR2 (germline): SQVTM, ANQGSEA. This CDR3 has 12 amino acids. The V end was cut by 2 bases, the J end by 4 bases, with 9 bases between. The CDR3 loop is CSVEIGRYEQYF. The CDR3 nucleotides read TGCAGCGTTGAAATTGGGAGGTACGAGCAGTACTTC.

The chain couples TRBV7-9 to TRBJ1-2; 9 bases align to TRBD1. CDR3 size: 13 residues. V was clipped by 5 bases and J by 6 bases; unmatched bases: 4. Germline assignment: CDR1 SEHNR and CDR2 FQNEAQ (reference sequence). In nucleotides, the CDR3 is TGTGCCAGCAGCCGACAGGGGGATGATGGCTACACCTTC. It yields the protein CASSRQGDDGYTF.

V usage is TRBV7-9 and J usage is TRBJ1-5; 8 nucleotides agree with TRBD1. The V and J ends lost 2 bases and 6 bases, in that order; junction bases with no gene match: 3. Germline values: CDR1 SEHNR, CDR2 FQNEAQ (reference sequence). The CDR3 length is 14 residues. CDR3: CASSLTGGGQPQHF. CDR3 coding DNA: TGTGCCAGCAGCTTAACAGGGGGAGGTCAGCCCCAGCATTTT.

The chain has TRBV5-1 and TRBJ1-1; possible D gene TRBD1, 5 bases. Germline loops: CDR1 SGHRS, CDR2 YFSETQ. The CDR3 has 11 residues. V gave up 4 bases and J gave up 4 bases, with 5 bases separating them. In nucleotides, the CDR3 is TGCGCCAGCAGCAGGGGCACTGAAGCTTTCTTT. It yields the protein CASSRGTEAFF. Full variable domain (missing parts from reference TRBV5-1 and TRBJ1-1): KAGVTQTPRYLIKTRGQQVTLSCSPISGHRSVSWYQQTPGQGLQFLFEYFSETQRNKGNFPGRFSGRQFSNSRSEMNVSTLELGDSALYLCASSRGTEAFFGQGTRLTVV.

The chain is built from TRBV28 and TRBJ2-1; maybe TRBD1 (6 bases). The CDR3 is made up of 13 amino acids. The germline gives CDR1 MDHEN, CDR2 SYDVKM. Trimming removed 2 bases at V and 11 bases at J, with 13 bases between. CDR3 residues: CASSLPGEYQQFF. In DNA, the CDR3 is TGTGCCAGCAGTTTACCAGGGGAGTATCAGCAGTTCTTC.

CDR3 sequence reads: CASSPHLLPLTQYF. The DNA for the CDR3 is TGTGCCAGCAGTCCACATCTCCTGCCGTTGACCCAGTACTTC. The chain recombines TRBV28 with TRBJ2-5, with no clear D. CDR3 size: 14 residues. Germline loops: CDR1 MDHEN, CDR2 SYDVKM. Trimming took off 5 bases at V and 7 bases at J, with 17 bases between the two ends.

The CDR3 region is CASRTAYSNQPQHF. CDR3 DNA sequence: TGTGCCAGCCGGACAGCTTATAGCAATCAGCCCCAGCATTTT. The chain recombines TRBV28 with TRBJ1-5, with D possibly being TRBD1 (6 bases). Trimming left V 8 bases short and J 0 bases short, with 11 bases between. CDR3 length: 14 amino acids. The V gene's germline CDR1 is MDHEN and CDR2 SYDVKM.

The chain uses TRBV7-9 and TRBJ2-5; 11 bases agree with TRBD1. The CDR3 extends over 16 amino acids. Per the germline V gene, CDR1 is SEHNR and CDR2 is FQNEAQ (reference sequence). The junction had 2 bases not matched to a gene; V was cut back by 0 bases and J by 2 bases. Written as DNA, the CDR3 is TGTGCCAGCAGCTTAGCGGGGGACAGGGGGCAAGAGACCCAGTACTTC. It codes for CASSLAGDRGQETQYF.

The CDR3 protein is CASSATSGGSYNEQFF. CDR3 nucleotides: TGTGCCAGCAGTGCTACTAGCGGGGGGAGCTACAATGAGCAGTTCTTC. The V and J genes are TRBV25-1 and TRBJ2-1; the match to TRBD2 covers 12 bases. The germline CDR1 and CDR2 sequences are MGHDK and SYGVNS. The CDR3 has 16 residues. V trimming: 4 bases; J trimming: 3 bases; junction bases outside the gene matches: 4.

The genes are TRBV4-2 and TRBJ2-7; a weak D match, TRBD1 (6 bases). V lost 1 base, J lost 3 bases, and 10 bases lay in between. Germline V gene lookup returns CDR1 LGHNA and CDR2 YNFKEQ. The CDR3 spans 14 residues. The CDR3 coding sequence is TGTGCCAGCAGCCAAGGCATAGGGGGCTACGAGCAGTACTTC. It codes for CASSQGIGGYEQYF.

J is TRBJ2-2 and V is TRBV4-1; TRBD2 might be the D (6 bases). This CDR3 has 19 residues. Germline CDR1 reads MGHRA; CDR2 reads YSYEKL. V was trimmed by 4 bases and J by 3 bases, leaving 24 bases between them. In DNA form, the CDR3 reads TGCGCCAGCAGCCGAGCCCCCCGCCCCGGAGGGCCGTACACCGGGGAGCTGTTTTTT. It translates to CASSRAPRPGGPYTGELFF.

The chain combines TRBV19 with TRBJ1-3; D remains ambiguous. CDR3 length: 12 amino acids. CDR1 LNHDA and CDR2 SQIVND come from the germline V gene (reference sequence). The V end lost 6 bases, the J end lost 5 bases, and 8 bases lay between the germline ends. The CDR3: CASSPRRNTIYF. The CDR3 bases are TGTGCCAGTAGCCCCAGAAGAAACACCATATATTTT.

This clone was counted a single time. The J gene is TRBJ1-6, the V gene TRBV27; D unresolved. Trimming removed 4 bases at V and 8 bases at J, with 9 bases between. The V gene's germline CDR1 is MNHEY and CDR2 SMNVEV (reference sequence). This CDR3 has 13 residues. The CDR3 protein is CASSSQVDSPLHF. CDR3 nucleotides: TGTGCCAGCAGTTCCCAAGTAGATTCACCCCTCCACTTT.

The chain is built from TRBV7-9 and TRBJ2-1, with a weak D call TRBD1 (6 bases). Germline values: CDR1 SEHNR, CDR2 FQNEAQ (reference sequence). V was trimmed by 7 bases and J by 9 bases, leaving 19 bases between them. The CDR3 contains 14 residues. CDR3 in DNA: TGTGCCAGCATCCTCACGTCAGGGGCGGCTGAGCAGTTCTTC. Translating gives CASILTSGAAEQFF.